This is a list of T cell receptor beta chains from one sample in a study of blood T cell repertoires in COVID-19. Only in-frame clones appear in the TCRdb table, and some are missing; sequencing was by immunoSEQ multiplex PCR. The sample shows around 200,000 clones, roughly nine tenths of them seen only once. Material: PBMCs or T cells enriched from blood (not recorded which). The receptors shown here come from a woman in her 50s in a cohort exposed to, infected with or recovered from COVID-19 (not recorded which). The CDR3 runs from the conserved cysteine through the conserved F or W. Fields, in order: clone size, V gene, D gene, J gene, CDR3 protein, CDR3 DNA. The D gene is left open where the match is weak. Size tells how often a clone was seen (once, few, many) or the class of an expanded clone, and some rows leave it out.

-	TRBV27	-	TRBJ1-6	CASSFRNSPLHF	TGTGCCAGCAGTTTCCGGAATTCACCCCTCCACTTT
-	TRBV28	-	TRBJ2-1	CASSLRGGSYNEQFF	TGTGCCAGCAGTTTAAGGGGCGGATCCTACAATGAGCAGTTCTTC
-	TRBV11-2	-	TRBJ2-1	CASSLASNEQFF	TGTGCCAGCAGCTTAGCTTCCAATGAGCAGTTCTTC
-	TRBV4-3	-	TRBJ2-3	CASSQESLVSTDTQYF	TGCGCCAGCAGCCAAGAAAGCCTAGTTAGCACAGATACGCAGTATTTT
-	TRBV4-2	-	TRBJ1-1	CASSQGGREAFF	TGTGCCAGCAGCCAAGGGGGGCGGGAAGCTTTCTTT
-	TRBV7-3	-	TRBJ1-1	CASRSLGANTEAFF	TGTGCCAGCAGGTCCTTAGGGGCGAACACTGAAGCTTTCTTT
-	TRBV24-1	TRBD1	TRBJ2-2	CATSDSRTGAVGGELFF	TGTGCCACCAGTGATTCGAGGACAGGGGCGGTTGGCGGGGAGCTGTTTTTT
few	TRBV7-3	TRBD2	TRBJ2-3	CASSPGLAGGDTQYF	TGTGCCAGCAGCCCGGGACTAGCGGGAGGAGATACGCAGTATTTT
-	TRBV9	-	TRBJ1-6	CASSVGRGGTYNSPLHF	TGTGCCAGCAGCGTAGGGAGAGGGGGAACCTATAATTCACCCCTCCACTTT
once	TRBV2	-	TRBJ2-2	CASSEVRGTGELFF	TGTGCCAGCAGTGAAGTAAGGGGGACCGGGGAGCTGTTTTTT
few	TRBV6-5	TRBD1	TRBJ2-1	CASSRQGGNEQFF	TGTGCCAGCAGTAGACAGGGCGGGAATGAGCAGTTCTTC
-	TRBV4-3	-	TRBJ2-1	CASSQVGGASENPGEQFF	TGCGCCAGCAGCCAAGTCGGGGGTGCTAGCGAAAATCCCGGAGAGCAGTTCTTC
-	TRBV7-9	TRBD1	TRBJ2-2	CASSPRGTAPKTGELFF	TGTGCCAGCAGCCCCAGGGGGACAGCCCCGAAGACCGGGGAGCTGTTTTTT
-	TRBV28	-	TRBJ1-1	CASRQDYTEAFF	TGTGCCAGCAGGCAGGACTACACTGAAGCTTTCTTT
-	TRBV28	-	TRBJ1-1	CASSQTVGVYTEAFF	TGTGCCAGCAGCCAAACGGTCGGGGTCTATACTGAAGCTTTCTTT
many	TRBV4-2	TRBD1	TRBJ2-3	CASSSAGGDADTQYF	TGTGCCAGCAGCTCCGCAGGGGGCGATGCAGATACGCAGTATTTT
once	TRBV4-3	-	TRBJ1-6	CASSQADRVGSPLHF	TGCGCCAGCAGCCAAGCCGACCGGGTGGGTTCACCCCTCCACTTT
few	TRBV28	TRBD1	TRBJ2-5	CASSLWGQGFSETQYF	TGTGCCAGCAGTTTATGGGGACAGGGTTTTTCAGAGACCCAGTACTTC
-	TRBV4-3	TRBD1	TRBJ1-2	CASSQDAGGYGYTF	TGCGCCAGCAGCCAAGATGCAGGGGGCTATGGCTACACCTTC
once	TRBV18	-	TRBJ1-1	CASSQDRGTEAFF	TGTGCCAGCTCACAAGACAGAGGCACTGAAGCTTTCTTT
few	TRBV11-2	-	TRBJ1-4	CASSSDRARLWDEKLFF	TGTGCCAGCAGCTCGGACAGAGCACGACTATGGGATGAAAAACTGTTTTTT
-	TRBV14	-	TRBJ1-6	CASSSDWSSYNSPLHF	TGTGCCAGCAGCTCTGACTGGAGCTCCTATAATTCACCCCTCCACTTT
-	TRBV3-1/TRBV3-2	TRBD1	TRBJ1-2	CASSIPGGGDGYTF	TGTGCCAGCAGCATCCCAGGGGGCGGAGATGGCTACACCTTC
-	TRBV12-1	-	TRBJ1-5	CASSSTTDINQPQHF	TGTGCCAGCAGCTCTACTACTGATATCAATCAGCCCCAGCATTTT
few	TRBV4-2	-	TRBJ2-2	CASSQEAGNTGELFF	TGTGCCAGCAGCCAAGAGGCTGGGAACACCGGGGAGCTGTTTTTT
few	TRBV2	-	TRBJ2-7	CASSPGVGRNYEQYF	TGTGCCAGCAGTCCCGGTGTTGGGAGGAACTACGAGCAGTACTTC
-	TRBV7-3	TRBD1	TRBJ2-2	CASSSRQGGTGELFF	TGTGCCAGCAGCTCACGACAGGGGGGCACCGGGGAGCTGTTTTTT
-	TRBV28	-	TRBJ1-2	CAGKDNRAIGYTF	TGTGCCGGGAAGGATAACAGGGCTATCGGCTACACCTTC
-	TRBV4-1	TRBD1	TRBJ1-1	CASSRSMKGQGGLTEAFF	TGCGCCAGCAGCCGGTCAATGAAGGGACAGGGAGGATTAACTGAAGCTTTCTTT
-	TRBV28	-	TRBJ1-5	CASSLPREENQPQHF	TGTGCCAGCAGTTTACCCAGGGAGGAGAATCAGCCCCAGCATTTT
-	TRBV14	-	TRBJ2-1	CASSQDRVGWNEQFF	TGTGCCAGCAGCCAAGACCGGGTTGGCTGGAATGAGCAGTTCTTC
few	TRBV7-9	-	TRBJ1-2	CASSLDLRDNGYTF	TGTGCCAGCAGCTTAGATCTCAGGGACAATGGCTACACCTTC
-	TRBV6-5	TRBD1	TRBJ2-3	CASSYQSGTGVDTQYF	TGTGCCAGCAGTTACCAATCCGGGACAGGGGTGGATACGCAGTATTTT
-	TRBV7-2	TRBD1	TRBJ2-5	CASSQVGQGQETQYF	TGTGCCAGCAGCCAGGTCGGACAGGGGCAAGAGACCCAGTACTTC
-	TRBV5-6	TRBD2	TRBJ2-3	CASSAAGVGDTQYF	TGTGCCAGCAGTGCCGCGGGGGTAGGAGATACGCAGTATTTT
-	TRBV6-6	-	TRBJ1-4	CASSYAEFNEKLFF	TGTGCCAGCAGTTACGCGGAGTTTAATGAAAAACTGTTTTTT
-	TRBV24-1	TRBD1	TRBJ2-7	CATSDTTGIDEQYF	TGTGCCACCAGTGACACGACAGGGATTGACGAGCAGTACTTC
once	TRBV2	TRBD2	TRBJ2-7	CASKPGLAGHEQYF	TGTGCCAGTAAACCGGGACTAGCGGGACACGAGCAGTACTTC
once	TRBV7-2	TRBD1	TRBJ2-5	CASSLALTGVGETQYF	TGTGCCAGCAGCTTAGCTCTCACAGGGGTTGGAGAGACCCAGTACTTC
-	TRBV20-1	-	TRBJ2-1	CSHGTPPLVF	TGCAGCCACGGGACACCTCCTCTAGTCTTC
-	TRBV7-2	TRBD1	TRBJ1-1	CASSLARGYEAFF	TGTGCCAGCAGCTTAGCCAGGGGGTATGAAGCTTTCTTT
-	TRBV28	-	TRBJ1-2	CASTQGGLSYGYTF	TGTGCCAGCACTCAGGGAGGCCTTAGCTATGGCTACACCTTC
-	TRBV5-4	TRBD1	TRBJ1-2	CASSSRQGNYGYTF	TGTGCCAGCAGCTCGCGACAGGGCAACTATGGCTACACCTTC
-	TRBV20-1	TRBD2	TRBJ2-3	CSASPRQLAGGKSNTDTQYF	TGCAGTGCTAGTCCCCGTCAACTAGCGGGGGGGAAGTCTAACACAGATACGCAGTATTTT
-	TRBV5-4	TRBD1	TRBJ1-4	CASSTTGQGHSANEKLFF	TGTGCCAGCAGCACAACCGGACAGGGCCACTCCGCTAATGAAAAACTGTTTTTT
-	TRBV2	TRBD1	TRBJ1-2	CASSHLAGQLLTNYGYTF	TGTGCCAGCAGCCACCTGGCGGGACAGCTATTAACTAACTATGGCTACACCTTC
-	TRBV29-1	-	TRBJ2-7	CSVVPAGTFYEQYF	TGCAGCGTTGTACCGGCCGGGACATTCTACGAGCAGTACTTC
once	TRBV9	-	TRBJ1-1	CASTNVEYVNTEAFF	TGTGCCAGCACCAACGTAGAATACGTGAACACTGAAGCTTTCTTT
-	TRBV5-1	TRBD1	TRBJ2-2	CASSSAPGQGSGELFF	TGCGCCAGCAGCTCAGCCCCGGGACAGGGTTCCGGGGAGCTGTTTTTT
-	TRBV15	-	TRBJ1-5	CATSRDESRQPQHF	TGTGCCACCAGCAGAGATGAGTCCCGTCAGCCCCAGCATTTT
once	TRBV4-3	TRBD1	TRBJ1-1	CASSQVAGDSEAFF	TGCGCCAGCAGCCAAGTCGCTGGGGACAGTGAAGCTTTCTTT
-	TRBV28	-	TRBJ1-2	CASSLRLTGGDGYTF	TGTGCCAGCAGTTTACGCCTAACTGGGGGGGACGGCTACACCTTC
-	TRBV7-9	-	TRBJ1-2	CASSLAGGRAHGYTF	TGTGCCAGCAGCTTAGCGGGTGGCAGGGCTCATGGCTACACCTTC
-	TRBV12-3/TRBV12-4	-	TRBJ1-5	CASSRRDTEPQHF	TGTGCCAGCAGCCGTCGGGACACGGAGCCCCAGCATTTT